The TCR beta chain described here comes from a study of cytomegalovirus exposure and HLA in healthy donors. A remark on this clone: Its antigen is not identified.

Here immunoSEQ multiplex PCR was the method, and the copy in TCRdb shows in-frame clones only, minus some. The data show some 140,000 clones, with 84% seen just once and more than 1.4% held by the top ten. V gave up 2 bases and J gave up 5 bases, with 13 bases separating them. Germline CDR1 and CDR2: KGHSH and LQKENI. This CDR3 contains 15 residues. Study results and caveats: According to the study, 150 to 200 TCR beta chains were cytomegalovirus-associated. According to reports, the classifier identified cytomegalovirus status with high specificity and sensitivity. Confirmation was obtained in vitro that a few CMV-associated chains are specific for CMV antigens.

The rearrangement uses TRBV18 and TRBJ1-5; D is unclear. The origin of this receptor is a woman in her twenties or thirties in good health and CMV-seronegative. The source material was PBMCs. The CDR3 nucleotides are TGTGCCAGCTCACCAGAGGGAAATAGGGATCAGCCCCAGCATTTT. Translated, it gives CASSPEGNRDQPQHF.